This T cell receptor (delta chain) was profiled in a study of Vδ1+ human thymocytes. Study-level points and caveats: Bulk repertoire data may be misinterpreted because of unexpected Vdelta2 sequences. In the thymus, TRG and TRD repertoires looked highly polyclonal with Gaussian CDR3 lengths. Thymic delta-chain repertoires held 15% to 20% Vdelta2 sequences and few Vdelta3, despite high sort purity.

Extracted RNA was reverse transcribed into cDNA. CDR3 amplicons came from multiplex PCR with pooled V-gene forward and constant-region reverse primers. TCRdb reprocessed the multiplex PCR reads using CATT. The profile covers some 73,000 delta-chain clones, with 30% to 45% appearing a single time and under 0.3% taken by the ten largest. To note about this clone: What it binds is unknown.

The sorted cells were CD3+ Vdelta1+ Vdelta2- thymocytes from alphabeta-depleted thymus. Sorted Vdelta1+ thymocytes were roughly 97% to 99.6% pure. There are 18 residues in the CDR3. Germline CDR1 is TSWWSYY and CDR2 is QGS. V shed 9 bases, J shed 0 bases, and the junction held 19 bases outside the gene matches. The genes are TRDV1 and TRDJ1; 7 nucleotides line up with TRDD3. Specimen: Vdelta1+ gamma-delta thymocytes from the thymus. Subset denoted: FACS-sorted CD3+ TCRalphabeta- TCRVdelta1+ TCRVdelta2- thymocytes. The clonotype originates from a boy in the first two years of life who had congenital heart surgery. This CDR3 is CALTRGGGRGVYTDKLIF. Here the CDR3 DNA reads TGTGCTCTCACCAGGGGTGGGGGACGCGGGGTGTACACCGATAAACTCATCTTT.